One sample yielded the 14 T cell receptor beta chains listed below, sequenced in a study of cytomegalovirus exposure and HLA in healthy donors. Using immunoSEQ multiplex PCR, the repertoire was profiled, and TCRdb retains in-frame clones only, with some absent. The sample has fewer than 400,000 clones, roughly 89% seen once; the top ten hold around 0.8%. The sequencing sample was made of PBMCs. The receptors originated from a woman under 30 in good health and CMV-seronegative.

The chain employs TRBV7-9 and TRBJ2-7, with TRBD2 as a possible D gene (5 bases). CDR1 SEHNR and CDR2 FQNEAQ come from the germline V gene (reference sequence). This CDR3 comprises 14 residues. Trimming pared 3 bases from V and 7 bases from J, leaving 16 bases between. CDR3 in DNA: TGTGCCAGCAGCTTTACCGATAGTCCGGGGGAGCAGTACTTC. Protein: CASSFTDSPGEQYF.

The genes are TRBV29-1 and TRBJ1-1; D unresolved. CDR3 length: 14 residues. V lost 4 bases to trimming and J lost 6 bases, with 18 bases between them. Germline assignment: CDR1 SQVTM and CDR2 ANQGSEA. CDR3 protein: CSVGEGRTLPEAFF. DNA of the CDR3: TGCAGCGTTGGGGAGGGCAGGACCCTCCCTGAAGCTTTCTTT.

J is TRBJ1-2 and V is TRBV9, with TRBD1 matching over 10 bases. Looked up from germline, CDR1 is SGDLS and CDR2 is YYNGEE. The ends lost 6 bases at V and 2 bases at J; junction bases unmatched: 13. The CDR3 loop spans 17 amino acids. The CDR3 DNA is TGTGCCAGCACCTTCGGGACAGGGGTGAGAGGAAACTATGGCTACACCTTC. Residues: CASTFGTGVRGNYGYTF.

The V gene is TRBV19, the J gene TRBJ1-4, with 7 bases that match TRBD1. The CDR3 is made up of 15 amino acids. With 6 bases clipped from V and 5 bases from J, the junction kept 9 bases outside the gene matches. Germline lookup yields CDR1 LNHDA and CDR2 SQIVND (reference sequence). DNA for the CDR3: TGTGCCAGTAGAAGACAGGGACCCCTAAATGAAAAACTGTTTTTT. Encoded protein: CASRRQGPLNEKLFF.

For this clone: The same CDR3 is also encoded by other DNA sequences in this sample. The rearrangement links TRBV27 to TRBJ2-1; TRBD1 aligns across 7 bases. Losses at the gene ends were 0 bases for V and 7 bases for J; bases not matched to a gene: 3. In germline, CDR1 is MNHEY, CDR2 SMNVEV (reference sequence). The CDR3 covers 14 residues. The CDR3 reads CASSLSSTGNEQFF. The DNA of the CDR3 is TGTGCCAGCAGTTTATCCTCGACAGGGAATGAGCAGTTCTTC.

The V and J genes are TRBV18 and TRBJ2-3; the match to TRBD1 covers 7 bases. The CDR3 spans 17 residues. The trim removed 2 bases at V and 0 bases at J, leaving 8 bases unmatched. Germline CDR1 is KGHSH and CDR2 is LQKENI. For the CDR3, the DNA is TGTGCCAGCTCACCAAGGACAGGTGGAGTGAGCACAGATACGCAGTATTTT. Amino acids: CASSPRTGGVSTDTQYF.

This chain links TRBV6-1 with TRBJ2-3; D is unresolved. Between the trimmed V and J ends, which lost 7 bases and 0 bases, there was a span of 5 bases. This CDR3 spans 12 amino acids. Germline V lookup: CDR1 MNHNS, CDR2 SASEGT. CDR3 loop: CASTQSTDTQYF. Here the CDR3 DNA reads TGTGCCAGCACCCAGAGCACAGATACGCAGTATTTT.

The chain uses TRBV2 and TRBJ1-2; TRBD1 matches at 7 bases. Germline V lookup: CDR1 SNHLY, CDR2 FYNNEI. With V trimmed by 4 bases and J by 6 bases, 5 bases remained unmatched. There are 13 residues in the CDR3. CDR3: CASSGQGGNGYTF. Written as DNA, the CDR3 is TGTGCCAGCAGTGGACAGGGTGGCAATGGCTACACCTTC.

The chain carries TRBV6-5 and TRBJ1-5, with 7 nucleotides matching TRBD1. The V and J ends lost 7 bases and 6 bases, in that order; junction bases with no gene match: 12. The CDR3 length is 15 residues. The V gene's germline CDR1 is MNHEY and CDR2 SVGAGI. The chain's CDR3 is CASNSEGARGQPQHF. CDR3 in DNA: TGTGCCAGCAATAGTGAGGGGGCGCGGGGTCAGCCCCAGCATTTT.

A few counts support this clone. The chain joins TRBV6-6 to TRBJ2-5, with D unresolved. The CDR3 totals 13 residues. With 6 bases removed from V and 1 base from J, the gap between germline ends came to 9 bases. Germline loops: CDR1 MNHNY, CDR2 SVGAGI (reference sequence). For the CDR3, the DNA is TGTGCCAGCAGGTTAGCAGTCCAAGAGACCCAGTACTTC. This codes for CASRLAVQETQYF.

CDR3 coding DNA: TGTGCCAGCAGCTTAGAGGGACTAGGCTCCGGGGAGCTGTTTTTT. This codes for CASSLEGLGSGELFF. The chain joins TRBV7-6 to TRBJ2-2, with TRBD2 identical over 8 bases. Germline values: CDR1 SGHVS, CDR2 FNYEAQ. The CDR3 is 15 amino acids. Losses at the gene ends were 1 base for V and 6 bases for J; bases not matched to a gene: 4.

V is TRBV4-1 and J is TRBJ2-4; 10 positions match TRBD2. CDR1 and CDR2 (germline): MGHRA, YSYEKL. V lost 1 base to trimming and J lost 1 base; unmatched junction nucleotides: 7. The length of the CDR3 is 18 residues. The CDR3 coding sequence is TGCGCCAGCAGCCAAGGATTAGCGGGAGGCCCTGCCAAAAACATTCAGTACTTC. Protein: CASSQGLAGGPAKNIQYF.

The chain combines TRBV30 with TRBJ1-3; D might be TRBD1 (5 bases). The CDR3 covers 14 residues. Trimming shortened V by 5 bases and J by 0 bases, and 11 bases separated the two germline ends. Germline V gene sequence: CDR1 GTSNPN, CDR2 SVGIG (reference sequence). The CDR3 spells CAWGLGVSGNTIYF. Written as DNA, the CDR3 is TGTGCCTGGGGGCTAGGGGTCTCTGGAAACACCATATATTTT.

The gene calls are TRBV4-1 and TRBJ1-5, with D uncertain. Between the trimmed V and J ends, which lost 7 bases and 4 bases, there was a span of 14 bases. Germline V gives CDR1 MGHRA, CDR2 YSYEKL. This CDR3 comprises 14 residues. CDR3 coding DNA: TGCGCCAGCACCCCCGCACCGGGGAATCAGCCCCAGCATTTT. Amino acids: CASTPAPGNQPQHF.